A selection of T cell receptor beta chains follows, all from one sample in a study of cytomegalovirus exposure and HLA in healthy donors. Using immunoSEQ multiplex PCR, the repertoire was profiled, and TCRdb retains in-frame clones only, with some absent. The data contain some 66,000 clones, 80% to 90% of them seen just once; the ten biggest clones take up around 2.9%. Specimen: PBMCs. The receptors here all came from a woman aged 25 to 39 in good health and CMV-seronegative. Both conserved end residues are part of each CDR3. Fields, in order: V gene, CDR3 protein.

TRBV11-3	CASSSSGGATGELFF
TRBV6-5	CASSFTGDPEAFF
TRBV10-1	CASDREIFQPQHF
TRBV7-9	CASSPGLAGADTQYF
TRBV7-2	CASSHILQGANYGYTF
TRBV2	CASSDPRDRGESSYNEQFF
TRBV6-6	CASSQSRQGNQPQHF
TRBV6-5	CASSFGTGDHNEQFF
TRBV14	CASSQEQGSGGYTF
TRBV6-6	CASSYRLAGDGEQFF
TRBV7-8	CASKGRGRESPLHF
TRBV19	CASSPMGRGNTGELFF
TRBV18	CASSPFGTDNSPLHF
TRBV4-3	CASSQEGAGGANVLTF
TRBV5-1	CASSSRQGAPGNTIYF
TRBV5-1	CASSWRDSRSPDTQYF